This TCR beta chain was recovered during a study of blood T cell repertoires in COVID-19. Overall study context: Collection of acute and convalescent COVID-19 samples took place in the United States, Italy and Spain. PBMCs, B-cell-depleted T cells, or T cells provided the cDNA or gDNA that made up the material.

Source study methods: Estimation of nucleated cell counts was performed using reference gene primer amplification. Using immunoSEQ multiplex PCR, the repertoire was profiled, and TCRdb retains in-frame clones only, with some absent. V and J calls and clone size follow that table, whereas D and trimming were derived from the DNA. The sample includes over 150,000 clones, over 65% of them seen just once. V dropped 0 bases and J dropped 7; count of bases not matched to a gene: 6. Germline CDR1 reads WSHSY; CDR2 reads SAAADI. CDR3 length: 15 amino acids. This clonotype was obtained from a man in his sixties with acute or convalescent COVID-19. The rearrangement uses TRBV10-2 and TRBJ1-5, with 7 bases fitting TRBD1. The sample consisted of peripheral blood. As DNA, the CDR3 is TGCGCCAGCAGTGAGTCGAAAGGGGGCCCACAGCCCCAGCATTTT. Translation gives CASSESKGGPQPQHF.